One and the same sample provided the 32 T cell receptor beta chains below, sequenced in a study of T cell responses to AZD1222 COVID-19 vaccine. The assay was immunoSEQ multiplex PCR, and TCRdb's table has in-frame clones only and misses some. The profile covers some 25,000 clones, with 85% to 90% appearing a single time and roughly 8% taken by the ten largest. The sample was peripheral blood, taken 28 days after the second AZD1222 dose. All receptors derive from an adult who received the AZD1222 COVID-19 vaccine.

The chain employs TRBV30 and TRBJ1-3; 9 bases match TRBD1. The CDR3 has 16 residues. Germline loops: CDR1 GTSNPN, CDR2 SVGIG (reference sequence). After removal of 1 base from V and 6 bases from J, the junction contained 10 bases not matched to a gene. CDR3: CAWSASRDRVLNTIYF. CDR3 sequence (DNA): TGTGCCTGGAGTGCAAGCCGGGACAGGGTATTAAACACCATATATTTT. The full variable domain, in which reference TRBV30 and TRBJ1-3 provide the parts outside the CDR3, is SQTIHQWPATLVQPVGSPLSLECTVEGTSNPNLYWYRQAAGRGLQLLFYSVGIGQISSEVPQNLSASRPQDRQFILSSKKLLLSDSGFYLCAWSASRDRVLNTIYFGEGSWLTVV.

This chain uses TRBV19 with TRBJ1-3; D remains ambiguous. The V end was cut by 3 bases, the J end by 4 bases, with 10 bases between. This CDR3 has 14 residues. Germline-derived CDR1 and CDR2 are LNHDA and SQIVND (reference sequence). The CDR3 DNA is TGTGCCAGTAGTATGCGGACGGACGGAAACACCATATATTTT. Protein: CASSMRTDGNTIYF.

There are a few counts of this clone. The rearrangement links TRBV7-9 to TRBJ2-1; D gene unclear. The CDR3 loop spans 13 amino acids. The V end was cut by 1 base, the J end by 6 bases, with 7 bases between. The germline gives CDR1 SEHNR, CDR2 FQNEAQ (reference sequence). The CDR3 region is CASSLGLANEQFF. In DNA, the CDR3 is TGTGCCAGCAGCTTAGGACTGGCCAATGAGCAGTTCTTC.

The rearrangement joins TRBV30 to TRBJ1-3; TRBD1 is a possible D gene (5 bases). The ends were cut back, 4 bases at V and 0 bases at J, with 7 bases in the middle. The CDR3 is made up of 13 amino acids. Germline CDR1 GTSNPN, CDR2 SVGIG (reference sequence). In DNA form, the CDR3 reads TGTGCCTGGAAAGGACACTCTGGAAACACCATATATTTT. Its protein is CAWKGHSGNTIYF.

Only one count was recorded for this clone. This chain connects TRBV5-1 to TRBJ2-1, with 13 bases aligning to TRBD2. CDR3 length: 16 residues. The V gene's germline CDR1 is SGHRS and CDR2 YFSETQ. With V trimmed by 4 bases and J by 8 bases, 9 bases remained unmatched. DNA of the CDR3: TGCGCCAGCAGCCGGACTAGCGGGGGCCTTTGGGATGAGCAGTTCTTC. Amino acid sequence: CASSRTSGGLWDEQFF.

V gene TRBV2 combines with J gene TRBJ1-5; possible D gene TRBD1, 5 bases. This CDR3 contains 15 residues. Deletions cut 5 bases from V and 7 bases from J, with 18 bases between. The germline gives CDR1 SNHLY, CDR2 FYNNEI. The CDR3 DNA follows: TGTGCCAGCAGTTTAGGCGTCCCAGGGCTACAGCCCCAGCATTTT. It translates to CASSLGVPGLQPQHF.

CDR3 bases: TGTGCCAGCAGTCCCCGGAGCGGGCCCTACGAGCAGTACTTC. Protein sequence: CASSPRSGPYEQYF. V is TRBV6-5 and J is TRBJ2-7; a weak D match, TRBD2 (6 bases). Looked up from germline, CDR1 is MNHEY and CDR2 is SVGAGI. Deletions cut 5 bases from V and 2 bases from J, with 13 bases between. The CDR3 contains 14 residues.

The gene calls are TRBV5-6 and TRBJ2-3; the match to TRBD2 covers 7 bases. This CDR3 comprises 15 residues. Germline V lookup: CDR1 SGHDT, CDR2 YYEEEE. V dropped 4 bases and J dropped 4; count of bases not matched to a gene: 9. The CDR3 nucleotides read TGTGCCAGCAGCACCTTCGCGGGGGTGTCAGATACGCAGTATTTT. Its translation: CASSTFAGVSDTQYF.

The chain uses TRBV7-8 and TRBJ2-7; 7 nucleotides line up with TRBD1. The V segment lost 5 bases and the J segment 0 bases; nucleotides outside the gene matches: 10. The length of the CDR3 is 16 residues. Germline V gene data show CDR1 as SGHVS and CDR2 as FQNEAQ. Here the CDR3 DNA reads TGTGCCAGCAGCACCTCTACGAACAGGGGCTCCTACGAGCAGTACTTC. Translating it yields CASSTSTNRGSYEQYF.

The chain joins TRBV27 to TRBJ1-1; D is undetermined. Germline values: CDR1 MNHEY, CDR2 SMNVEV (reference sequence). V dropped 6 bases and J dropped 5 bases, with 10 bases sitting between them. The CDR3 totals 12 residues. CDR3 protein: CASSTSGTEAFF. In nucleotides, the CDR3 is TGTGCCAGCAGCACAAGCGGGACTGAAGCTTTCTTT.

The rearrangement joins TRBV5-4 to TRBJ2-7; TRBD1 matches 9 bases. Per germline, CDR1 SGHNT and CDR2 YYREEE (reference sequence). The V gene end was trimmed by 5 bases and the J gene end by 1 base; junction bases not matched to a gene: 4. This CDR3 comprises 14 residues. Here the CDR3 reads CASRPGTGSYEQYF. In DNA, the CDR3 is TGTGCCAGCAGACCCGGGACAGGGTCCTACGAGCAGTACTTC.

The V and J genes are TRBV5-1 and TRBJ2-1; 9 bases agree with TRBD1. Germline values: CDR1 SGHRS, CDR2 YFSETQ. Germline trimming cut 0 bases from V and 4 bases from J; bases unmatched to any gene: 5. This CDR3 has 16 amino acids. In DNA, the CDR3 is TGCGCCAGCAGCTTGGGGGGACAGGGAGGTTACAATGAGCAGTTCTTC. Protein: CASSLGGQGGYNEQFF.

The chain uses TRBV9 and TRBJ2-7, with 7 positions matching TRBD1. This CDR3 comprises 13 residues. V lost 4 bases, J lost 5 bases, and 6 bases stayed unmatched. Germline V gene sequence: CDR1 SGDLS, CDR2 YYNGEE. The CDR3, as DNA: TGTGCCAGCAGCCGGACAGGTTATGACGAGCAGTACTTC. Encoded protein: CASSRTGYDEQYF.

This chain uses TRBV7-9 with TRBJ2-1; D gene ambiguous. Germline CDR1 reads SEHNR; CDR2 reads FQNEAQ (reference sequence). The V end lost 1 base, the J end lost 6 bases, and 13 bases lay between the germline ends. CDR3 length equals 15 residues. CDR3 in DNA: TGTGCCAGCAGCTTAGTTTCCGAATCGGGCAATGAGCAGTTCTTC. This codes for CASSLVSESGNEQFF.

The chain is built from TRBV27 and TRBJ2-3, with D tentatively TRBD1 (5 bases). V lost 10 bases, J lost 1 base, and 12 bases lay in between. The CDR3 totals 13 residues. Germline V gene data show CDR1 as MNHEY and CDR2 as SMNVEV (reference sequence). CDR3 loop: CATAGLGTDTQYF. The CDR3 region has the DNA TGTGCCACCGCAGGGTTGGGCACAGATACGCAGTATTTT.

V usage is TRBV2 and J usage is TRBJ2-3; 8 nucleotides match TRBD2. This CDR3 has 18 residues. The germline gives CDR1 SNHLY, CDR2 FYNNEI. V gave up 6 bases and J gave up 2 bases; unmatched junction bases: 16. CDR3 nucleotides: TGTGCCAGCAGCTTCCGGAGCGGGGGTCCCTCCTACACAGATACGCAGTATTTT. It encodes CASSFRSGGPSYTDTQYF.

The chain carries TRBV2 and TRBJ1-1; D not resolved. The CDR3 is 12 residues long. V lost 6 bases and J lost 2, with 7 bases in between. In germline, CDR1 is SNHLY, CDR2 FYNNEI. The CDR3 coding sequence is TGTGCCAGCAGACAGTTTAACACTGAAGCTTTCTTT. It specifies CASRQFNTEAFF.

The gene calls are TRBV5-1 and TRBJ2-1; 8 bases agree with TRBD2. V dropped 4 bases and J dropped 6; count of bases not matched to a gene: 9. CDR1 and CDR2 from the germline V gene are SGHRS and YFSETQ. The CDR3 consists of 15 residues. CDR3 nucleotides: TGCGCCAGCAGCCCGGGGGTTGGGACTAGCAATGAGCAGTTCTTC. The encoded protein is CASSPGVGTSNEQFF. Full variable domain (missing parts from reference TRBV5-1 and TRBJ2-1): KAGVTQTPRYLIKTRGQQVTLSCSPISGHRSVSWYQQTPGQGLQFLFEYFSETQRNKGNFPGRFSGRQFSNSRSEMNVSTLELGDSALYLCASSPGVGTSNEQFFGPGTRLTVL.

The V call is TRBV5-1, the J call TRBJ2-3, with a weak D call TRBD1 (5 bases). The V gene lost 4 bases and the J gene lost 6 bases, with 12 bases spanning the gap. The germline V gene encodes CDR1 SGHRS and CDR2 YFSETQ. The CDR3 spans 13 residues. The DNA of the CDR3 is TGCGCCAGCAGCCTTGACACAGGCGATACGCAGTATTTT. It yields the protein CASSLDTGDTQYF.

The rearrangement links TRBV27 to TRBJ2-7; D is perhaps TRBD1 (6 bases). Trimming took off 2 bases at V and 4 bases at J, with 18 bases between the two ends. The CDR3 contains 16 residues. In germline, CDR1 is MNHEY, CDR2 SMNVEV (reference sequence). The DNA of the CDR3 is TGTGCCAGCAGTTTAATTGGCAGGGCTACAGGGTACGAGCAGTACTTC. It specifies CASSLIGRATGYEQYF.

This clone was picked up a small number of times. CDR3 protein: CASSPPWGRYEQYF. The CDR3, as DNA: TGTGCCAGCAGCCCCCCGTGGGGGAGATACGAGCAGTACTTC. The J gene is TRBJ2-7, the V gene TRBV11-2; either TRBD1 or TRBD2 may fit D (5 bases each). This CDR3 region has 14 residues. The germline gives CDR1 SGHAT, CDR2 FQNNGV. V lost 5 bases, J lost 4 bases, and 15 bases lay in between.

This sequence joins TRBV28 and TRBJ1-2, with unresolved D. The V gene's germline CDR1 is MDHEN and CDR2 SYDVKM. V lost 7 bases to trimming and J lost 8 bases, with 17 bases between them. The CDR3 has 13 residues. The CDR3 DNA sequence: TGTGCCAGCACCGCGACGGGAATGAGAGGCTACACCTTC. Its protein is CASTATGMRGYTF.

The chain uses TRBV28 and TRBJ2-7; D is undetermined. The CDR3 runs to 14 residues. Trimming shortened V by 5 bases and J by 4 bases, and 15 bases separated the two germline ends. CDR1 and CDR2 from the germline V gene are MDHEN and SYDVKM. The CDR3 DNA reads TGTGCCAGCAGTCCACCAAGCAGAATGTACGAGCAGTACTTC. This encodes CASSPPSRMYEQYF.

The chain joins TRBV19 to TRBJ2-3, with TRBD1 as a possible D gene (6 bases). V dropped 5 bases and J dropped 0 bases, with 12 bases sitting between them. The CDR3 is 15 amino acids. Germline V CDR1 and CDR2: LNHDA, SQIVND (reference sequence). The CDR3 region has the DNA TGTGCCAGTAGTCCCCAGACAGGTAGCACAGATACGCAGTATTTT. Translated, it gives CASSPQTGSTDTQYF.

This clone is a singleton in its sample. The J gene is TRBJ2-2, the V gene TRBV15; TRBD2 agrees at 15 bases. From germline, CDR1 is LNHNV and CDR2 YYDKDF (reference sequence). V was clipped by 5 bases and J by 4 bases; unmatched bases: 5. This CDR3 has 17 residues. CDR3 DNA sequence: TGTGCCACCAGCCCCCGGACTAGCGGGAGGGGCACCGGGGAGCTGTTTTTT. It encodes CATSPRTSGRGTGELFF.

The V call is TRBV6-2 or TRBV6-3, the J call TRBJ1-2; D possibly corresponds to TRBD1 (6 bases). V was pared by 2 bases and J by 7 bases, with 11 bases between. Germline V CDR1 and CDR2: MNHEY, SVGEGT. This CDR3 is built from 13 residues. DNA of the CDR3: TGTGCCAGCAGTTACGTCGGGGGCTCTGGCTACACCTTC. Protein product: CASSYVGGSGYTF.

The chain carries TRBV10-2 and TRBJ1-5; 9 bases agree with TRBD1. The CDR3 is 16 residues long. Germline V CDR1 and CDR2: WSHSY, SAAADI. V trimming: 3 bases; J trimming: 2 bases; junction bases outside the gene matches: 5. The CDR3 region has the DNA TGCGCCAGCAGTGAAGGGACAGGGTGGGGCAATCAGCCCCAGCATTTT. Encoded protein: CASSEGTGWGNQPQHF.

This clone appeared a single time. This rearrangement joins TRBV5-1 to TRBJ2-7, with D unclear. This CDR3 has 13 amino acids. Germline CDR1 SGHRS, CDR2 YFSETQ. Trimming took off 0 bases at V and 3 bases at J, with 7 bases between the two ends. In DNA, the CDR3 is TGCGCCAGCAGCTTGGCCGTGAGCTACGAGCAGTACTTC. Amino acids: CASSLAVSYEQYF.

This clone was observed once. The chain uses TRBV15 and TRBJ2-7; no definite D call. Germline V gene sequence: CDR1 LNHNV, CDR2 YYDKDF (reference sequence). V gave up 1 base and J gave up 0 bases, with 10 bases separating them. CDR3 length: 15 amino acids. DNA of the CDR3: TGTGCCACCAGCAGAGCGGCGGTAAGCTCCTACGAGCAGTACTTC. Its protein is CATSRAAVSSYEQYF.

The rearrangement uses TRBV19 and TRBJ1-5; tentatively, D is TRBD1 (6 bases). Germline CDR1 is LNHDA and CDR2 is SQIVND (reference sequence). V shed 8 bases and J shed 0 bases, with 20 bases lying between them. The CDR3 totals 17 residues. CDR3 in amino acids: CASEWGGGSYSNQPQHF. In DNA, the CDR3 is TGTGCCAGTGAATGGGGGGGCGGTTCTTATAGCAATCAGCCCCAGCATTTT.

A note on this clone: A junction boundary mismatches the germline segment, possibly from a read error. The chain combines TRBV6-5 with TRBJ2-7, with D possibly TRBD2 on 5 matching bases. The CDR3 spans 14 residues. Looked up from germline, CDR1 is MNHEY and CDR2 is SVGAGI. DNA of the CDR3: TGTGCCAGCAGTTTCGGACTGCTCTCCTCCGAGCAGTACTTC. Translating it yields CASSFGLLSSEQYF.

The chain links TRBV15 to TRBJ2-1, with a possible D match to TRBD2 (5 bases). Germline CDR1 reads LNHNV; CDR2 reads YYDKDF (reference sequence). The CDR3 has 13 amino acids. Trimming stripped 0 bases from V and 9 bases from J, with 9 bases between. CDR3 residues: CATSREPSSEQFF. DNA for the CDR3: TGTGCCACCAGCAGAGAGCCTAGCAGTGAGCAGTTCTTC. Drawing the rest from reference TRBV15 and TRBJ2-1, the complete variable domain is DAMVIQNPRYQVTQFGKPVTLSCSQTLNHNVMYWYQQKSSQAPKLLFHYYDKDFNNEADTPDNFQSRRPNTSFCFLDIRSPGLGDTAMYLCATSREPSSEQFFGPGTRLTVL.